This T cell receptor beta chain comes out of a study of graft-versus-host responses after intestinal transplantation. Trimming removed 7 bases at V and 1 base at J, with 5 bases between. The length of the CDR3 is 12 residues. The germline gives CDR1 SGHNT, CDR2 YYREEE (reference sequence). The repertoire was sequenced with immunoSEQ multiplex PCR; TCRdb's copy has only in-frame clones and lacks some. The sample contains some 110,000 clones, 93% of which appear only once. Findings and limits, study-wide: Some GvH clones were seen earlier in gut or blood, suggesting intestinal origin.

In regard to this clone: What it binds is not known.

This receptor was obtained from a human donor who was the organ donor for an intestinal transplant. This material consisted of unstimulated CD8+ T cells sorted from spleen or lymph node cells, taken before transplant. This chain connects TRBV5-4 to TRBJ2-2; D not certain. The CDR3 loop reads CASAWNTGELFF. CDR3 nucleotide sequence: TGTGCCAGCGCTTGGAACACCGGGGAGCTGTTTTTT.